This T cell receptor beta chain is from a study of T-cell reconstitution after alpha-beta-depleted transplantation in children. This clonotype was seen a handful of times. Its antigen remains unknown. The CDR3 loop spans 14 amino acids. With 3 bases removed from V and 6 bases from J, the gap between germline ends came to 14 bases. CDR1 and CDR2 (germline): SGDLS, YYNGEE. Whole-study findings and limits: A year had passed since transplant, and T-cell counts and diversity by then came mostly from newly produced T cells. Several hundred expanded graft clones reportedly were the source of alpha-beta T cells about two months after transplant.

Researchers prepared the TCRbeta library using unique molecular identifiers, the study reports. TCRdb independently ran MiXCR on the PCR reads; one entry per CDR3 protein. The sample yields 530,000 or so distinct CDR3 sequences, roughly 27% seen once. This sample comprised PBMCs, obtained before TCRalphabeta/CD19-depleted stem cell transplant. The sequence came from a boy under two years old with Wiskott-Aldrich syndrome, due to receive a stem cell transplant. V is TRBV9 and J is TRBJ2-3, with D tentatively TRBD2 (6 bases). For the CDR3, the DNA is TGTGCCAGCAGCGCAACTTGGGAGGCGGATACGCAGTATTTT. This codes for CASSATWEADTQYF.